A selection of T cell receptor beta chains follows, all from one sample in a study of T-cell reconstitution after alpha-beta-depleted transplantation in children. TCRdb re-called the PCR reads through MiXCR, storing one row per CDR3 protein. The data contain about 980,000 distinct CDR3 sequences, about 26% of them singletons. Sequenced material: PBMCs, mostly from graft donor cells, taken 360 days after TCRalphabeta/CD19-depleted stem cell transplant. The origin of the receptors is a boy less than two years old who had a stem cell transplant for SCID, so the T cells may come from the graft donor. CDR3s include the opening cysteine and the closing phenylalanine or tryptophan. Fields, in order: J gene, D gene, V gene, clone size, CDR3 DNA, CDR3 protein. The D gene is left open where the match is weak. Expanded clones are given a class, and other clones once, few, many or no size at all.

>TRBJ1-1|TRBD1|TRBV20-1|once
TGCAGTGCCTACAGGGGGCCGAGGATGAACACTGAAGCTTTCTTT
CSAYRGPRMNTEAFF
>TRBJ2-5|.|TRBV20-1|.
TGCAGCATAGGGCAGGGGACTCAAGAGACCCAGTACTTC
CSIGQGTQETQYF
>TRBJ2-3|TRBD2|TRBV5-1|.
TGCGCCAGCAGACCGACTAGCGGGGGGCCCACAGATACGCAGTATTTT
CASRPTSGGPTDTQYF
>TRBJ2-7|TRBD2|TRBV7-2|.
TGTGCCAGCAGCTCTGGACTAGTCAACTACGAGCAGTACTTC
CASSSGLVNYEQYF
>TRBJ2-3|TRBD2|TRBV7-8|.
TGTGCCAGCAGCTTGAGCGCCCAACTAGCGGGGGTAGATACGCAGTATTTT
CASSLSAQLAGVDTQYF
>TRBJ1-2|.|TRBV12-3/TRBV12-4|few
TGTGCCAGCAGACTCTCCGTTGGCTACACCTTC
CASRLSVGYTF
>TRBJ1-3|TRBD1|TRBV9|.
TGTGCCAGCAGCGTAGCCAACAGGGGGCCGTATGGAAACACCATATATTTT
CASSVANRGPYGNTIYF
>TRBJ1-5|TRBD1|TRBV4-2|.
TGTGCCAGCAGCCAAGTCGGAAGCACAGGGGGAAATCAGCCCCAGCATTTT
CASSQVGSTGGNQPQHF
>TRBJ2-5|.|TRBV5-1|few
TGCGCCAGCAGCTTGCATGGCGGGACACAGCAAGAGACCCAGTACTTC
CASSLHGGTQQETQYF
>TRBJ2-3|.|TRBV10-2|few
TGCGCCAGCAGTGAGCTCCACCCGGGGCGAACTAGCACAGATACGCAGTATTTT
CASSELHPGRTSTDTQYF
>TRBJ1-2|.|TRBV20-1|.
TGCAGTGCTATGGGGCAGGACCCGGGGGGCTACACCTTC
CSAMGQDPGGYTF
>TRBJ1-1|.|TRBV15|.
TGTGCCACCAGCAGAGCACGGTGGACTGAAGCTTTCTTT
CATSRARWTEAFF
>TRBJ2-7|.|TRBV4-2|.
TGTGCCAGCAGCCACCCCGGCAGGGAAAAGAACTACGAGCAGTACTTC
CASSHPGREKNYEQYF
>TRBJ1-5|TRBD1|TRBV6-2/TRBV6-3|.
TGTGCCAGCAGTCGAGACAGGGTGAGCCAGCCCCAGCATTTT
CASSRDRVSQPQHF
>TRBJ1-5|.|TRBV18|.
TGTGCCAGCTCACCAGGGGGATTCAATCAGCCCCAGCATTTT
CASSPGGFNQPQHF
>TRBJ1-3|TRBD1|TRBV7-2|.
TGTGCCAGCAGCAGCGACAGGGATCCCGGAAACACCATATATTTT
CASSSDRDPGNTIYF
>TRBJ1-3|.|TRBV7-9|.
TGTGCCAGCAGCTTATTGTCCGGGACAGGAAACACCATATATTTT
CASSLLSGTGNTIYF
>TRBJ1-3|.|TRBV7-3|few
TGTGCCAGCAGCAAGGGACCGAGGCACTCTGGAAACACCATATATTTT
CASSKGPRHSGNTIYF
>TRBJ2-2|TRBD2|TRBV5-1|.
TGCGCCAGCAGCTTCCTAGCGGGCACCGGGGAGCTGTTTTTT
CASSFLAGTGELFF
>TRBJ2-5|TRBD1|TRBV18|few
TGTGCCAGCTCACCGCTCGGGACAGGTATGCAAGGAGAGACCCAGTACTTC
CASSPLGTGMQGETQYF
>TRBJ2-7|.|TRBV28|.
TGTGCCAGCAGTTTTGACCGTAGCCGCTACGAGCAGTACTTC
CASSFDRSRYEQYF
>TRBJ1-6|.|TRBV12-3/TRBV12-4|few
TGTGCCAGCAGTTCGTCGGGTAATTCACCCCTCCACTTT
CASSSSGNSPLHF
>TRBJ2-2|.|TRBV6-4|few
TGTGCCAGCAGTGAGGACCTGAACACCGGGGAGCTGTTTTTT
CASSEDLNTGELFF
>TRBJ2-3|TRBD2|TRBV6-1|.
TGTGCCAGCAGCCACCTCAGGCGGGGGGCCCCAGATACGCAGTATTTT
CASSHLRRGAPDTQYF
>TRBJ2-4|.|TRBV2|.
TGTGCCCAGCGGCTGGGTTCTGCCAAAAACATTCAGTACTTC
CAQRLGSAKNIQYF
>TRBJ2-1|.|TRBV12-3/TRBV12-4|.
TGTGCCAGCAGTTTAGCACGGGCAGCTATCTACAATGAGCAGTTCTTC
CASSLARAAIYNEQFF
>TRBJ1-1|.|TRBV2|few
TGTGCCAGCGAGAAGAACACTGAAGCTTTCTTT
CASEKNTEAFF
>TRBJ2-1|TRBD2|TRBV29-1|few
TGCAGCGTTGAAGGGCGGCTAGCGGGGCGCCATGAGCAGTTCTTC
CSVEGRLAGRHEQFF
>TRBJ1-2|TRBD1|TRBV4-1|.
TGCGCCAGCAGCCCCAGACAGGGGGAACGGGTTTATCATGGCTACACCTTC
CASSPRQGERVYHGYTF
>TRBJ2-5|.|TRBV4-1|once
TGCGCCAGCAGCCAAGATCAACTCCTGACGGGCAGGGCGGGTTTCCAAGAGACCCAGTACTTC
CASSQDQLLTGRAGFQETQYF
>TRBJ1-1|TRBD1|TRBV11-1|few
TGTGCCAGCAGCTCTAGCGGGGACAGGGTCGCGGGAATGAACACTGAAGCTTTCTTT
CASSSSGDRVAGMNTEAFF
>TRBJ2-1|TRBD2|TRBV2|many
TGTGCCAGCAGTCGAACTAGCGGTCGCAATGAGCAGTTCTTC
CASSRTSGRNEQFF
>TRBJ2-1|.|TRBV18|.
TGTGCCAGCTCACCTCCCAGGGCGGCCAATGAGCAGTTCTTC
CASSPPRAANEQFF
>TRBJ1-1|.|TRBV29-1|once
TGCAGCGCAAACCGAATGCGGGAAGGAGGCACTGAAGCTTTCTTT
CSANRMREGGTEAFF
>TRBJ2-3|.|TRBV20-1|few
TGCAGTGCTATTCAGTGGAGCGGTTTCACAGATACGCAGTATTTT
CSAIQWSGFTDTQYF
>TRBJ1-2|.|TRBV6-5|few
TGTGCCAGCAGTTACTCTAACTCGGGAGGAATAACACTGAATGGCTACACCTTC
CASSYSNSGGITLNGYTF
>TRBJ1-1|.|TRBV4-1|many
TGCGCCAGCAGCCAAGATCCGTGGCAGAGAGCCTTAAACACTGAAGCTTTCTTT
CASSQDPWQRALNTEAFF
>TRBJ2-4|.|TRBV6-5|.
TGTGCCAGCAGTTCCAGGCCCCCGGCCAAAAACATTCAGTACTTC
CASSSRPPAKNIQYF
>TRBJ2-7|.|TRBV5-1|.
TGCGCCAGCAGCTTGGTGGAGGAGTCCTACGAGCAGTACTTC
CASSLVEESYEQYF
>TRBJ2-3|.|TRBV9|.
TGTGCCAGCAGCCCCCCGGTCGGGGATACGCAGTATTTT
CASSPPVGDTQYF
>TRBJ2-1|.|TRBV5-4|.
TGTGCCAGCAGCTTGGGTCCTGAGGGGGGCCGCTTAGGGCAGTTCTTC
CASSLGPEGGRLGQFF
>TRBJ2-3|.|TRBV18|.
TGTGCCAGCTCACCACAGAGGCTCACAGATACGCAGTATTTT
CASSPQRLTDTQYF
>TRBJ2-1|TRBD2|TRBV7-3|.
TGTGCCAGCAGCTCTTGGCGGGGGGGCCACAATGAGCAGTTCTTC
CASSSWRGGHNEQFF
>TRBJ2-2|.|TRBV5-1|few
TGCGCCAGCAGGGAAGGCAGGGGTTCTTTCACCGGGGAGCTGTTTTTT
CASREGRGSFTGELFF
>TRBJ1-1|.|TRBV7-2|.
TGTGCCAGCAGCTTAGGGGTCACAGGGCTCACTGAAGCTTTCTTT
CASSLGVTGLTEAFF
>TRBJ2-3|.|TRBV27|.
TGTGCCAGCAGTTTCCCGCCCGGGAATACGCAGTATTTT
CASSFPPGNTQYF
>TRBJ2-5|TRBD1|TRBV3-1|many
TGTGCCAGCAGCCCGTCCCGGGACAGGGTCGGGAGAGAAGAGACCCAGTACTTC
CASSPSRDRVGREETQYF
>TRBJ2-7|.|TRBV5-6|.
TGTGCCAGCAGCTTATCGCCGGCGACCCACTACGAGCAGTACTTC
CASSLSPATHYEQYF